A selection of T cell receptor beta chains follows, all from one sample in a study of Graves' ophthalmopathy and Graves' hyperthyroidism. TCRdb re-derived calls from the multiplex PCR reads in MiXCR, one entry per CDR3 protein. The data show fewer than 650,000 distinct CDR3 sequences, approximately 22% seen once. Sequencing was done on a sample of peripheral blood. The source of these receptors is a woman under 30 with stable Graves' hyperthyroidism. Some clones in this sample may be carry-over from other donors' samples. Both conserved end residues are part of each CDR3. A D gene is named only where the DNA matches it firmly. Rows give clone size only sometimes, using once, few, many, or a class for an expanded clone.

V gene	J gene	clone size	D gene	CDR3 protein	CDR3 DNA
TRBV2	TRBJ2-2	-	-	CASDREVTGELFF	TGTGCCTCAGACAGGGAGGTGACCGGGGAGCTGTTTTTT
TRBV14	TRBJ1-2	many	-	CASSQLVNYGYTF	TGTGCCAGCAGCCAGTTAGTGAACTATGGCTACACCTTC
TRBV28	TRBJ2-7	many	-	CASTSSEENEQYF	TGTGCCAGCACCTCATCGGAAGAAAACGAGCAGTACTTC
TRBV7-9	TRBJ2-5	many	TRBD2	CASSFREGETQYF	TGTGCCAGCAGCTTCCGGGAGGGAGAGACCCAGTACTTC
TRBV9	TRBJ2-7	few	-	CASSYTLGELIKYEQYF	TGTGCCAGCAGCTACACCCTGGGGGAGTTAATCAAGTACGAGCAGTACTTC
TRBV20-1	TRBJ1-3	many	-	CSASVTRSGNTIYF	TGCAGTGCTAGTGTCACCCGCTCTGGAAACACCATATATTTT
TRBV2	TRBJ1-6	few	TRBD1	CASTRQGGNSPLHF	TGTGCCAGCACCAGACAGGGGGGGAATTCACCCCTCCACTTT
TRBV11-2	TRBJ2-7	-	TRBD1	CASSLESRGFYEQYF	TGTGCCAGCAGCTTAGAATCCAGGGGGTTCTACGAGCAGTACTTC
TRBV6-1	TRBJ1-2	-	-	CASSEVADRNGYTF	TGTGCCAGCAGTGAAGTGGCGGACAGAAATGGCTACACCTTC
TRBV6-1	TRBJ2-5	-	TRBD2	CASRTSGRRLETQYF	TGTGCCAGCAGAACTAGCGGGAGGCGATTAGAGACCCAGTACTTC
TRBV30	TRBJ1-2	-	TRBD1	CAYSRGVRGPYGYTF	TGTGCGTATAGTAGGGGAGTCAGGGGGCCCTATGGCTACACCTTC
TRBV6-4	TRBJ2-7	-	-	CASRLRDGYEQYF	TGTGCCAGCAGGCTCCGTGACGGTTACGAGCAGTACTTC
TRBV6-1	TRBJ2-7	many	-	CASSEGVGLRYEQYF	TGTGCCAGCAGCGAGGGGGTTGGGCTACGATACGAGCAGTACTTC
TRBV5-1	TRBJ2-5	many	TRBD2	CASSLSSGGREGETQYF	TGCGCCAGCAGCTTGTCTAGCGGGGGCCGGGAAGGGGAGACCCAGTACTTC